This T cell receptor (beta chain) was profiled in a study of T-cell reconstitution after alpha-beta-depleted transplantation in children. Study-level results: About two months after transplant, alpha-beta T cells reportedly came from several hundred expanded graft clones. Recipient T cells and thymic progenitors that survived were the source of the high TCRbeta diversity seen at day 60 in some patients. From newly produced T cells came most of the T-cell counts and diversity one year after transplant.

Germline V gene data show CDR1 as SGDLS and CDR2 as YYNGEE. CDR3 length equals 14 residues. V lost 3 bases to trimming and J lost 4 bases, with 14 bases between them. This clonotype turned up a few times. No antigen is known for it. Unique molecular identifiers were incorporated into the prepared TCRbeta library. MiXCR was run by TCRdb on the PCR reads, yielding one entry per CDR3 protein. Among roughly 30,000 distinct CDR3 sequences listed, nearly 6.5% were seen once. The sequence was obtained from a child in the first two years of life who had a stem cell transplant for acute myeloid leukemia, so the T cells may come from the graft donor. This rearrangement joins TRBV9 to TRBJ2-7; no clear D gene. This material consisted of peripheral blood, taken 60 days after TCRalphabeta/CD19-depleted stem cell transplant. The CDR3: CASSESLAPYEQYF. The CDR3 bases are TGTGCCAGCAGCGAGAGCCTCGCCCCATACGAGCAGTACTTC.